These 5 T cell receptor beta chains share one sample of origin, sequenced in a study of cytomegalovirus exposure and HLA in healthy donors. PCR primers comprised 60 Vbeta and 13 Jbeta primers. Clones were read by immunoSEQ multiplex PCR, and TCRdb kept only the in-frame ones, dropping some. This table lists approximately 93,000 clones. Sequenced sample: PBMCs. The source of these receptors is a woman in her 30s in good health and CMV-seronegative.

The chain joins TRBV5-1 to TRBJ1-5; no firm D call. Germline V gene lookup returns CDR1 SGHRS and CDR2 YFSETQ. This CDR3 has 15 residues. V gave up 0 bases and J gave up 0 bases, with 7 bases separating them. In nucleotides, the CDR3 is TGCGCCAGCAGCTTGGGCAGTAATAGCAATCAGCCCCAGCATTTT. Amino acid sequence: CASSLGSNSNQPQHF.

The chain recombines TRBV27 with TRBJ2-1, with TRBD1 matching over 8 bases. The CDR3 totals 15 residues. Germline CDR1 reads MNHEY; CDR2 reads SMNVEV (reference sequence). V gave up 3 bases and J gave up 8 bases; unmatched junction bases: 9. DNA for the CDR3: TGTGCCAGCAGTTTCGGGGACAGGTTCAGGGATGAGCAGTTCTTC. This translates into CASSFGDRFRDEQFF.

This chain joins TRBV28 and TRBJ2-5, with TRBD2 as a possible D gene (6 bases). Germline CDR1 reads MDHEN; CDR2 reads SYDVKM. The V end lost 8 bases, the J end lost 5 bases, and 15 bases lay between the germline ends. The length of the CDR3 is 13 residues. Here the CDR3 reads CASRRDRHETQYF. CDR3 nucleotides: TGTGCCAGCCGGCGGGACCGGCACGAGACCCAGTACTTC.

V is TRBV2 and J is TRBJ1-4, with a possible D match to TRBD1 (5 bases). Trimming cost V 7 bases and J 5 bases, with 14 bases left between them. The CDR3 runs to 14 residues. The germline CDR1 and CDR2 sequences are SNHLY and FYNNEI. The CDR3 protein is CASNNAGSNEKLFF. The CDR3 DNA reads TGTGCCAGCAACAACGCAGGGTCGAATGAAAAACTGTTTTTT.

The J gene is TRBJ1-1, the V gene TRBV4-2; the match to TRBD1 covers 10 bases. Germline assignment: CDR1 LGHNA and CDR2 YNFKEQ. The junction had 4 bases not matched to a gene; V was cut back by 4 bases and J by 5 bases. The CDR3 spans 14 residues. CDR3 amino acids: CASSRDRGWTEAFF. DNA of the CDR3: TGTGCCAGCAGCCGGGACAGGGGATGGACTGAAGCTTTCTTT.